This T cell receptor (beta chain) originates from a study of cytomegalovirus exposure and HLA in healthy donors. Whole-study context: Researchers found that roughly 77% of over 350 genotyped donors fell within the Caucasian-associated ancestry cluster. Study findings and constraints: Later work found that TCR association rates differed between HLA loci; DRB1 had the most and HLA-C the fewest. Analyses of presence and absence presupposed an approximately uniform sequencing depth across donors.

60 Vbeta and 13 Jbeta primers were used in PCR. The protocol was immunoSEQ multiplex PCR, while the TCRdb copy is restricted to in-frame clones and leaves out a portion. The data hold 100,000 or so clones, with more than 65% observed a single time. A remark on this clone: The antigen is undetermined.

The sequenced material came from PBMCs. The clonotype comes from a woman aged 18-29 years in good health and CMV-seropositive.

CDR3 loop: CASSFGQGAQEDTQYF. CDR3 bases: TGTGCCAGCAGCTTCGGACAGGGGGCTCAGGAAGATACGCAGTATTTT. This chain connects TRBV5-8 to TRBJ2-3; 11 bases map to TRBD1. Per germline, CDR1 SGHTS and CDR2 YDEGEE. CDR3 size: 16 residues. With 2 bases clipped from V and 5 bases from J, the junction kept 7 bases outside the gene matches.